This T cell receptor (beta chain) comes out of a study of shared clonotypes between healthy human individuals. Study-level background: Researchers assigned three CD4 naive, three CD4 memory, two CD8 naive and one CD8 memory plate to each donor.

To note about this clone: Its antigen is as yet unknown.

CD45RO-negative, CCR7-selected cells formed the naive CD8 fraction, which excluded terminally differentiated effector memory CD45RA+ cells. Germline CDR1 and CDR2: SGHAT and FQNNGV. The CDR3 sequence is 14 residues long. V shed 1 base and J shed 10 bases, with 13 bases lying between them. Method: immunoSEQ multiplex PCR; TCRdb's copy keeps in-frame clones and lacks some. The table includes about 2.1 million clones, around 95% detected once. Study outcomes and limitations: Researchers found naive subsets generally carried larger estimated richness than memory subsets.

The sequenced sample was naive CD8+ T cells from PBMCs. This TCR was sampled from a young man in good health. Some clones in this sample may be carry-over from other donors' samples. The chain recombines TRBV11-2 with TRBJ1-4; D gene ambiguous. CDR3: CASSLASGFGKLFF. Written as DNA, the CDR3 is TGTGCCAGCAGCTTAGCGTCGGGGTTTGGAAAACTGTTTTTT.